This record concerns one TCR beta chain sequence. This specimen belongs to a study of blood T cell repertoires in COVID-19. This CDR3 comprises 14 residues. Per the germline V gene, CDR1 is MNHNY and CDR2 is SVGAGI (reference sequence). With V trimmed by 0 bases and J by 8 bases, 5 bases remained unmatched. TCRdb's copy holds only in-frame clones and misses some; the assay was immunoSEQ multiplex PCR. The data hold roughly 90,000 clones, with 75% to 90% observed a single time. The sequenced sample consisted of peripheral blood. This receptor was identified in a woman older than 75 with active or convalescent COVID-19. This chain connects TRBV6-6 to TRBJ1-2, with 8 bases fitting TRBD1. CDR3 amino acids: CASSYSTGVEGYTF. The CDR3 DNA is TGTGCCAGCAGTTACTCGACAGGGGTGGAGGGCTACACCTTC.